This TCR beta chain was captured by sequencing in a study of identical twins. Germline V gene lookup returns CDR1 SNHLY and CDR2 FYNNEI. V was pared by 5 bases and J by 7 bases, with 14 bases between. The length of the CDR3 is 13 residues. A template switching step contributed a universal primer site, while unique molecular identifiers were present in the cDNA. TCRdb processed the 5' RACE reads anew with MiXCR; each CDR3 protein has one entry. The data hold about 890,000 distinct CDR3 sequences, with more than 9% observed a single time. These data were likewise used in another study, on yellow fever vaccine responses in identical twins.

Sequenced: PBMCs. This clonotype was obtained from a young woman in good health. This chain links TRBV2 with TRBJ1-2; a weak D match, TRBD1 (5 bases). The CDR3 nucleotides read TGTGCCAGCAGTCAGGACGGTGGGGGTGGCTACACCTTC. Translation gives CASSQDGGGGYTF.